This is a list of T cell receptor beta chains from one sample in a study of early T cells in non-severe SARS-CoV-2 infection. Using its own MiXCR run on the 5' RACE reads, TCRdb lists one record per CDR3 protein. This sample has 100,000 to 130,000 distinct CDR3 sequences, with 8.5% to 14% found just once. Source material: whole blood. These receptors all come from an adult who was a healthcare worker with PCR-confirmed SARS-CoV-2 infection or an uninfected control (not recorded which). CDR3s include the opening cysteine and the closing phenylalanine or tryptophan. The D gene is left open where the match is weak. Clone size is stated in some rows and not others, as once, few, many or a class when expanded.

cdr3_nt | cdr3_aa | d_call | clone_size | j_call | v_call
TGTGCCAGCAGCCGCCAAGATACTGGGGCCAACGTCCTGACTTTC | CASSRQDTGANVLTF | NA | few | TRBJ2-6 | TRBV13
TGTGCCAGCGCGTGGGGCCTGTCCTACGAGCAGTACTTC | CASAWGLSYEQYF | NA | NA | TRBJ2-7 | TRBV27
TGTGCCAGCAGCTTAGCAAGAGGTTTTTCCTACAATGAGCAGTTCTTC | CASSLARGFSYNEQFF | NA | NA | TRBJ2-1 | TRBV7-8
TGTGCCAGCAGCCCGACCGGGACTAATTATGTATACGAGCAGTACTTC | CASSPTGTNYVYEQYF | TRBD2 | few | TRBJ2-7 | TRBV13
TGTGCCAGCAGTGATTTTGCCTCTGGGGCCAACGTCCTGACTTTC | CASSDFASGANVLTF | NA | many | TRBJ2-6 | TRBV6-1
TGCAGTGCAACCTCGGGGTACAATGAGCAGTTCTTC | CSATSGYNEQFF | NA | few | TRBJ2-1 | TRBV20-1
TGCAGTGCTAGAGATCCGCAGGGGGCGTACGAGCAGTACTTC | CSARDPQGAYEQYF | TRBD1 | many | TRBJ2-7 | TRBV20-1
TGCGCCAGCAGCCAAGACCGAGATTCACCCCTCCACTTT | CASSQDRDSPLHF | NA | NA | TRBJ1-6 | TRBV4-3
TGTGCCAGTAGTATAAGGGGACTAGTAGGGGATGAGCAGTTCTTC | CASSIRGLVGDEQFF | TRBD2 | NA | TRBJ2-1 | TRBV19
TGTGCCAGCAGCTTGGGGGCCCAGGGGCAGCCCCAGCATTTT | CASSLGAQGQPQHF | NA | NA | TRBJ1-5 | TRBV5-6
TGTGCCAGCAGACCCAGCGGAGAGCGTGGAAATGAGCAGTTCTTC | CASRPSGERGNEQFF | NA | many | TRBJ2-1 | TRBV6-6
TGTGCCTGGAGTCCTATGGGCTACTCTGGAAACACCATATATTTT | CAWSPMGYSGNTIYF | NA | NA | TRBJ1-3 | TRBV30
TGTGCCAGCAGTTCCGGTCAGTTTGGGCCGAACACCGGGGAGCTGTTTTTT | CASSSGQFGPNTGELFF | NA | few | TRBJ2-2 | TRBV28
TGTGCCAGCAGTTACTCCGGACAGGGAAATTCACCCCTCCACTTT | CASSYSGQGNSPLHF | TRBD1 | many | TRBJ1-6 | TRBV6-5
TGTGCCAGTTCCGGACAGTTGGATGGCTACACCTTC | CASSGQLDGYTF | NA | NA | TRBJ1-2 | TRBV2
TGTGCCAGCTCACCGGGAGGGAGGGGGCCTTACGAGCAGTACTTC | CASSPGGRGPYEQYF | NA | few | TRBJ2-7 | TRBV18
TGTGCCAGCAGCGGCCTGAGGACGGTCGCCTACAATGAGCAGTTCTTC | CASSGLRTVAYNEQFF | NA | NA | TRBJ2-1 | TRBV5-6
TGCAGTCCCCTAGCCAGGGGCCGGCGAGGCTACACCTTC | CSPLARGRRGYTF | NA | NA | TRBJ1-2 | TRBV20-1
TGTGCCAGCAGTTCTCGCTCCCCGGGGGAGCAGTACTTC | CASSSRSPGEQYF | NA | few | TRBJ2-7 | TRBV28
TGCGCCAGCAGCCAGAACAGGGGGGAAAAACTGTTTTTT | CASSQNRGEKLFF | TRBD1 | many | TRBJ1-4 | TRBV4-1